This is a list of T cell receptor beta chains from one sample in a study of blood T cell repertoires in COVID-19. Profiling relied on immunoSEQ multiplex PCR, and the TCRdb table lists in-frame clones only, not all of them. The sample includes about 110,000 clones, over 75% seen only once; the top ten take roughly 17%. The sequencing input was peripheral blood. The origin of the receptors is a woman older than 75 with active or convalescent COVID-19. Both conserved end residues are part of each CDR3. The order of the fields is D gene, CDR3 length, J gene, clone size, V gene, CDR3 DNA, CDR3 protein. The D gene is left open where the match is weak. Not every row has a clone size; where given, it reads once, few, many or a size class.

>.|12|TRBJ2-7|.|TRBV29-1
TGCAGCGTTGAGGGGACATGGGGGGAGCAGTACTTC
CSVEGTWGEQYF
>TRBD2|13|TRBJ2-5|.|TRBV7-3
TGTGCCAGCAGCCAGACTAGCTTCGAGACCCAGTACTTC
CASSQTSFETQYF
>TRBD1|15|TRBJ2-5|.|TRBV18
TGTGCCAGCTCATCTTGGACAGGCTCCCGGGAGACCCAGTACTTC
CASSSWTGSRETQYF
>.|13|TRBJ1-2|.|TRBV6-5
TGTGCCAGCAGTTACAACAGGGAAAATGGCTACACCTTC
CASSYNRENGYTF
>TRBD2|17|TRBJ2-1|.|TRBV18
TGTGCCAGCTCACCACTGAGCGGGAGTGCCCGCGACAATGAGCAGTTCTTC
CASSPLSGSARDNEQFF
>.|13|TRBJ2-7|few|TRBV27
TGTGCCAGCAGACGGGCAGGGGCCTACGAGCAGTACTTC
CASRRAGAYEQYF
>.|18|TRBJ2-6|.|TRBV27
TGTGCCAGCAAACGGGGAGGACTACTACGGAGTGGGGCCAACGTCCTGACTTTC
CASKRGGLLRSGANVLTF
>.|14|TRBJ1-4|.|TRBV5-1
TGCGCCAGCAGCTTGAGCCTGCCGGATGAAAAACTGTTTTTT
CASSLSLPDEKLFF
>.|12|TRBJ1-3|once|TRBV12-3/TRBV12-4
TGTGCCAGCAGTGAACAAGGAAACACCATATATTTT
CASSEQGNTIYF
>TRBD1|14|TRBJ1-2|.|TRBV19
TGTGCCAGTACCCGGACAGGGTCACCTTATGGCTACACCTTC
CASTRTGSPYGYTF
>TRBD1|15|TRBJ2-5|.|TRBV20-1
TGCAGTGCTAGTCGGACAGGGGGTTCGTATGAGACCCAGTACTTC
CSASRTGGSYETQYF
>TRBD1|16|TRBJ2-2|.|TRBV6-2/TRBV6-3
TGTGCCAGCAGTCCCCTGGGGCAGGGGGTAACCGGGGAGCTGTTTTTT
CASSPLGQGVTGELFF
>TRBD2|15|TRBJ2-1|.|TRBV9
TGTGCCAGCAGCGACGGACTAGCGGCATACAATGAGCAGTTCTTC
CASSDGLAAYNEQFF
>TRBD1|11|TRBJ2-7|few|TRBV20-1
TGCAGTGCAACGACAGGGGACGAGCAGTACTTC
CSATTGDEQYF
>TRBD2|16|TRBJ2-1|once|TRBV9
TGTGCCAGCAGCGAGCAACTAGCGGGAGTGAACAATGAGCAGTTCTTC
CASSEQLAGVNNEQFF
>.|15|TRBJ2-1|.|TRBV6-2/TRBV6-3
TGTGCCAGCAGTTGGACTGCCCCCTCCTACAATGAGCAGTTCTTC
CASSWTAPSYNEQFF
>.|13|TRBJ1-5|.|TRBV2
TGTGCCAGCAAAAGAGGCAGCAATCAGCCCCAGCATTTT
CASKRGSNQPQHF
>.|16|TRBJ2-7|.|TRBV21-1
TGTGCCAGCAGCACCCCTAGCGGGAGGGCCTCCTACGAGCAGTACTTC
CASSTPSGRASYEQYF
>TRBD1|14|TRBJ1-5|.|TRBV5-6
TGTGCCAGCAGCGAGACAGGGAGCAATCAGCCCCAGCATTTT
CASSETGSNQPQHF
>TRBD2|14|TRBJ2-5|.|TRBV5-1
TGCGCCAGCAGCTCTTTAGCGGGAGAGGAGACCCAGTACTTC
CASSSLAGEETQYF
>.|14|TRBJ2-5|.|TRBV10-3
TGTGCCATCAGTGATGTGCAGGGTCAAGAGACCCAGTACTTC
CAISDVQGQETQYF
>TRBD2|15|TRBJ2-1|few|TRBV5-5
TGTGCCAGCAGCTTGTTGATGGCGGGGGGCGGGCAACAGTTCTTC
CASSLLMAGGGQQFF
>.|14|TRBJ2-7|.|TRBV2
TGTGCCAGCATCATACAGCCGATTACCTACGAGCAGTACTTC
CASIIQPITYEQYF
>.|13|TRBJ1-6|few|TRBV6-4
TGTGCCAGCAGTGACTCTCTTAATTCACCCCTCCACTTT
CASSDSLNSPLHF
>TRBD1|14|TRBJ1-2|.|TRBV19
TGTGCCAGTAGTTCGGGACAGGGGACCTATGGCTACACCTTC
CASSSGQGTYGYTF
>.|13|TRBJ2-5|once|TRBV7-8
TGTGCCAGCAGCTGGGGGCCCACAGAGACCCAGTACTTC
CASSWGPTETQYF
>.|14|TRBJ2-7|.|TRBV28
TGTGCCAGCGGGGGGACCGGGAGCTCCTACGAGCAGTACTTC
CASGGTGSSYEQYF
>TRBD2|16|TRBJ2-7|.|TRBV18
TGTGCCAGCTCACCATCAAGTAGCGGGAGGGCCAACGAGCAGTACTTC
CASSPSSSGRANEQYF
>.|15|TRBJ2-2|.|TRBV5-1
TGCGCCAGCAGCTGGACTGTCCCGAGCACCGGGGAGCTGTTTTTT
CASSWTVPSTGELFF